These 9 T cell receptor beta chains originate from one sample sequenced in a study of blood T cell repertoires in COVID-19. Using immunoSEQ multiplex PCR, the repertoire was profiled, and TCRdb retains in-frame clones only, with some absent. The data hold 60,000 or so clones, with 80% to 90% observed a single time. Sequencing was done on a sample of peripheral blood. The receptor set was obtained from a man older than 75 with acute or convalescent COVID-19.

The chain recombines TRBV30 with TRBJ2-3; 9 nucleotides align to TRBD1. This CDR3 region has 14 residues. Unmatched junction bases numbered 6, after V lost 3 bases and J lost 5 bases. Germline V gene lookup returns CDR1 GTSNPN and CDR2 SVGIG (reference sequence). In nucleotides, the CDR3 is TGTGCCTGGAGCGGGACAGGGTACCAAGATACGCAGTATTTT. Protein product: CAWSGTGYQDTQYF. Based on the CDR3 plus reference TRBV30 and TRBJ2-3, the full variable domain is SQTIHQWPATLVQPVGSPLSLECTVEGTSNPNLYWYRQAAGRGLQLLFYSVGIGQISSEVPQNLSASRPQDRQFILSSKKLLLSDSGFYLCAWSGTGYQDTQYFGPGTRLTVL.

The chain couples TRBV5-1 to TRBJ1-6, with D unresolved. Germline V gene sequence: CDR1 SGHRS, CDR2 YFSETQ. The CDR3 contains 15 residues. Trimming pared 0 bases from V and 4 bases from J, leaving 8 bases between. Here the CDR3 DNA reads TGCGCCAGCAGCTTGGCTGCCGGTTATAATTCACCCCTCCACTTT. The encoded protein is CASSLAAGYNSPLHF.

The chain combines TRBV2 with TRBJ1-1, with TRBD1 as a possible D gene (6 bases). The V end lost 3 bases, the J end lost 5 bases, and 10 bases lay between the germline ends. The CDR3 covers 13 residues. Germline CDR1 and CDR2: SNHLY and FYNNEI. CDR3 loop: CASSDRGRTEAFF. DNA for the CDR3: TGTGCCAGCAGTGACAGGGGACGGACTGAAGCTTTCTTT.

This chain uses TRBV29-1 with TRBJ2-1; 11 bases map to TRBD1. The CDR3 is 17 amino acids. V lost 6 bases, J lost 4 bases, and 14 bases stayed unmatched. Germline lookup yields CDR1 SQVTM and CDR2 ANQGSEA. CDR3 DNA: TGCAGCGTAGGGGGACAGGGGGACCATGGAATATACAATGAGCAGTTCTTC. Its protein is CSVGGQGDHGIYNEQFF.

The V call is TRBV19, the J call TRBJ2-5, with D perhaps matching TRBD1 (6 bases). CDR3 length: 16 residues. The germline V and J ends were trimmed by 7 bases and 4 bases, with 22 bases remaining between them. In germline, CDR1 is LNHDA, CDR2 SQIVND (reference sequence). The CDR3 region is CASTPGRQGLGETQYF. CDR3 bases: TGTGCCAGTACCCCCGGAAGGCAGGGGTTGGGAGAGACCCAGTACTTC.

CDR3 loop: CASARVLNTEAFF. The DNA for the CDR3 is TGTGCCAGCGCGAGGGTGTTAAACACTGAAGCTTTCTTT. The chain carries TRBV9 and TRBJ1-1, with D hard to call. The CDR3 contains 13 residues. V lost 7 bases to trimming and J lost 2 bases, with 12 bases between them. Germline values: CDR1 SGDLS, CDR2 YYNGEE.

The chain couples TRBV19 to TRBJ2-7, with D possibly TRBD1 on 5 matching bases. This CDR3 is built from 15 residues. With 7 bases removed from V and 2 bases from J, the gap between germline ends came to 18 bases. Germline V gene lookup returns CDR1 LNHDA and CDR2 SQIVND (reference sequence). The CDR3 protein is CASKGWGAGTYEQYF. CDR3 DNA: TGTGCCAGTAAGGGTTGGGGCGCAGGGACCTACGAGCAGTACTTC.

V and J are TRBV15 and TRBJ2-7; D is undetermined. CDR1 LNHNV and CDR2 YYDKDF come from the germline V gene (reference sequence). V lost 0 bases, J lost 3 bases, and 12 bases lay in between. The CDR3 is 15 residues long. DNA for the CDR3: TGTGCCACCAGCAGAGATAAGCAACCCGTCTACGAGCAGTACTTC. Residues: CATSRDKQPVYEQYF. The complete variable domain, with remaining parts taken from reference TRBV15 and TRBJ2-7, reads DAMVIQNPRYQVTQFGKPVTLSCSQTLNHNVMYWYQQKSSQAPKLLFHYYDKDFNNEADTPDNFQSRRPNTSFCFLDIRSPGLGDTAMYLCATSRDKQPVYEQYFGPGTRLTVT.

The CDR3 is CASTPLAGDGELFF. CDR3 bases: TGTGCCAGCACCCCTTTAGCGGGGGACGGGGAGCTGTTTTTT. The rearrangement links TRBV2 to TRBJ2-2; 9 nucleotides agree with TRBD2. CDR3 size: 14 residues. Trimming at V came to 7 bases and at J to 7 bases, leaving 7 bases not matched to a gene. CDR1 and CDR2 (germline): SNHLY, FYNNEI.